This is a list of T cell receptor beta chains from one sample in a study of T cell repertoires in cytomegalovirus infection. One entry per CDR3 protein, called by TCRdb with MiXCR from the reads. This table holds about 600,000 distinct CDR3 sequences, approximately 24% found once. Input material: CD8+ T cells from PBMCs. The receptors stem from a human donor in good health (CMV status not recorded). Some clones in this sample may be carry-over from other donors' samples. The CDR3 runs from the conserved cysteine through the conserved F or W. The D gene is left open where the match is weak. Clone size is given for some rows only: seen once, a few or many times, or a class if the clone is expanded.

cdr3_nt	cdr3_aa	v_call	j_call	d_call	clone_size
TGTGCCAGCAGCTTAGCTACAGATACTAACTATGGCTACACCTTC	CASSLATDTNYGYTF	TRBV7-2	TRBJ1-2	.	many
TGCAGCGCCACGGACAGACAAAATACTGAAGCTTTCTTT	CSATDRQNTEAFF	TRBV29-1	TRBJ1-1	.	.
TGTGCCAGCAGCTTAGGGGGACCCTTGGCTGGAAACACCATATATTTT	CASSLGGPLAGNTIYF	TRBV7-9	TRBJ1-3	.	many
TGTGCCAGCAGCCCGGGGACCCCTATTTCACCCCTCCACTTT	CASSPGTPISPLHF	TRBV27	TRBJ1-6	.	few
TGCAGCGTGCGACAGGGGGACGGCTACACCTTC	CSVRQGDGYTF	TRBV29-1	TRBJ1-2	TRBD1	.
TGTGCCAGCAGCTTCCTGGGACTAGCGAACTACGAGCAGTACTTC	CASSFLGLANYEQYF	TRBV7-9	TRBJ2-7	TRBD2	many
TGTGCCAGCAGCCCAGGGGGGGGCACGGCGGGCGAGCAGTACTTC	CASSPGGGTAGEQYF	TRBV7-6	TRBJ2-7	.	many
TGTGCCAGCAGCCCTCTAACGACAGTCACCTACGAGCAGTACTTC	CASSPLTTVTYEQYF	TRBV3-1	TRBJ2-7	.	.
TGTGCCAGCAGCACACTGTCTTACGAGCAGTACTTC	CASSTLSYEQYF	TRBV7-2	TRBJ2-7	.	many
TGTGCCAGCACCATAGGACAGGGGGCTATGATCACTGAAGCTTTCTTT	CASTIGQGAMITEAFF	TRBV6-1	TRBJ1-1	TRBD1	many
TGTGCCAGCAGCCCATATCCGGAAAAGGGGACCGGGACGCCCTCCTACAATGAGCAGTTCTTC	CASSPYPEKGTGTPSYNEQFF	TRBV3-1	TRBJ2-1	.	once
TGTGCCACCTTTGACAGGGCCTCGAACACCGGGGAGCTGTTTTTT	CATFDRASNTGELFF	TRBV7-9	TRBJ2-2	TRBD1	.
TGCGCCAGCAGCCCGGAGAGGGCCAACACTGAAGCTTTCTTT	CASSPERANTEAFF	TRBV4-1	TRBJ1-1	.	few
TGTGCCAGCAGCTCTTCCGGGACCACGCTTAGGGACACAGATACGCAGTATTTT	CASSSSGTTLRDTDTQYF	TRBV7-9	TRBJ2-3	.	.
TGCGCCAGCAGCCAAGAAATGGACGGCCAATTATATACGCAGTATTTT	CASSQEMDGQLYTQYF	TRBV4-1	TRBJ2-3	.	many
TGTGCCAGCAGTTACTTTGGGACAGCAGTATTTAACACCGGGGAGCTGTTTTTT	CASSYFGTAVFNTGELFF	TRBV6-5	TRBJ2-2	TRBD1	.
TGTGCCAGCAGTCCTGGGACAGGGCTTTTTGGTGAGACCCAGTACTTC	CASSPGTGLFGETQYF	TRBV12-3/TRBV12-4	TRBJ2-5	TRBD1	few
TGTGCCAGCAGTTGGAGAGTCACTGAAGCTTTCTTT	CASSWRVTEAFF	TRBV6-6	TRBJ1-1	.	.
TGTGCCAGCACCCTCCTTGTCCGAGAGAGCACAGATACGCAGTATTTT	CASTLLVRESTDTQYF	TRBV12-3/TRBV12-4	TRBJ2-3	.	few
TGCGCCAGCAGCTCCCGGACAGGGAATAACTATGGCTACACCTTC	CASSSRTGNNYGYTF	TRBV5-1	TRBJ1-2	TRBD1	few
TGTGCCATCAGTGACCCCGGGGCGGGACCCTACAATGAGCAGTTCTTC	CAISDPGAGPYNEQFF	TRBV10-3	TRBJ2-1	.	few
TGTGCCAGCAGTTACTCGCCTAGCGGGGGAGAGACCCAGTACTTC	CASSYSPSGGETQYF	TRBV6-5	TRBJ2-5	TRBD2	few
TGTGCCAGCAGGGGCCGGGGGTCCTCCTACGAGCAGTACTTC	CASRGRGSSYEQYF	TRBV7-6	TRBJ2-7	.	many
TGCAGCGCTGACGCAGGGGTTTCCTACAATGAGCAGTTCTTC	CSADAGVSYNEQFF	TRBV29-1	TRBJ2-1	.	.
TGCAGCGTTGAGGTCAGGGAGGGAATAGATGAGCAGTTCTTC	CSVEVREGIDEQFF	TRBV29-1	TRBJ2-1	TRBD2	few